This T cell receptor beta chain was sequenced in a study of CDR3 diversity in severe acne. A single record per CDR3 protein comes from TCRdb applying MiXCR to the PCR reads. The sample consists of 97,000 or so distinct CDR3 sequences, around 56% of them appearing once. The trim removed 3 bases at V and 5 bases at J, leaving 10 bases unmatched. CDR3 length: 16 amino acids. Germline V gives CDR1 DFQATT, CDR2 SNEGSKA (reference sequence). This clonotype came up a few times. The sample taken for sequencing was blood. The chain has TRBV20-1 and TRBJ1-6, with 7 bases lining up with TRBD1. The origin of this receptor is a male donor with acne. CDR3 sequence reads: CSARSAGGSDNSPLHF. CDR3 bases: TGCAGTGCTAGGTCCGCAGGGGGTTCGGATAATTCACCCCTCCACTTT.